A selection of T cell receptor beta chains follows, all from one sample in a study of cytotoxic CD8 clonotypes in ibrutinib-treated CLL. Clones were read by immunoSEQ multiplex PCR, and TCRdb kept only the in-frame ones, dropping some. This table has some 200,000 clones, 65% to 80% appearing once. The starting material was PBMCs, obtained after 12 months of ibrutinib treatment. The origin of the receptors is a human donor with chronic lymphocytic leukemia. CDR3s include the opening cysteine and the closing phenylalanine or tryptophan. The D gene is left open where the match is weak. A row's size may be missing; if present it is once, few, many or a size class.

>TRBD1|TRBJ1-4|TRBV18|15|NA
CASSAGQGPNEKLFF
TGTGCCAGCTCAGCCGGACAGGGACCTAATGAAAAACTGTTTTTT
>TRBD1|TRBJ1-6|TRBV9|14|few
CASSEGQRNSPLHF
TGTGCCAGCAGCGAGGGACAGAGAAATTCACCCCTCCACTTT
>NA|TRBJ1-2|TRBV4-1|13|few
CASSQGPGYGYTF
TGCGCCAGCAGCCAAGGGCCGGGGTATGGCTACACCTTC
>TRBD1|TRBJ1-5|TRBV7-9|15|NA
CASSQGQGANQPQHF
TGTGCCAGCAGCCAGGGACAGGGGGCGAATCAGCCCCAGCATTTT
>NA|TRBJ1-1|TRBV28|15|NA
CASRPDRVMNTEAFF
TGTGCCAGCAGACCTGACAGAGTCATGAACACTGAAGCTTTCTTT
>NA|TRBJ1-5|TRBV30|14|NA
CAWSVRREYQPQHF
TGTGCCTGGAGTGTACGTCGCGAGTATCAGCCCCAGCATTTT
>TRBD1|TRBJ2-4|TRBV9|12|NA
CASSGGTGRQYF
TGTGCCAGCAGCGGCGGGACAGGACGACAGTACTTC
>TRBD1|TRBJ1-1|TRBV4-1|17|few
CASSLGQTMRAKTEAFF
TGCGCCAGCAGCCTGGGACAGACGATGAGAGCCAAGACTGAAGCTTTCTTT
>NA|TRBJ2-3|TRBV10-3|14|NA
CAISGAVSTDTQYF
TGTGCCATCAGTGGTGCGGTTAGCACAGATACGCAGTATTTT
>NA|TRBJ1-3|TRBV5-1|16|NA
CASSPGHASSGNTIYF
TGCGCCAGCAGCCCCGGACACGCCAGCTCTGGAAACACCATATATTTT
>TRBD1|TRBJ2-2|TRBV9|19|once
CASSVALSAGGFGTGELFF
TGTGCCAGCAGCGTAGCGCTCTCGGCAGGGGGCTTTGGCACCGGGGAGCTGTTTTTT
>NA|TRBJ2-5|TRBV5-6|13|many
CASSLSGGETQYF
TGTGCCAGCAGCTTGAGTGGAGGGGAGACCCAGTACTTC
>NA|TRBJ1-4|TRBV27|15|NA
CASSPDRRGNEKLFF
TGTGCCAGCAGTCCCGACCGGAGGGGTAATGAAAAACTGTTTTTT
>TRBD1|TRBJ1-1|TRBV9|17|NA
CASSVKGVGTGHTEAFF
TGTGCCAGCAGCGTAAAAGGGGTCGGGACAGGGCACACTGAAGCTTTCTTT
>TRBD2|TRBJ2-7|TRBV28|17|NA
CASSDRVLAGGLGEQYF
TGTGCCAGCAGCGACAGGGTACTAGCGGGAGGACTGGGGGAGCAGTACTTC
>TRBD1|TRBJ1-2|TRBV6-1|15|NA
CASSEGTASLYGYTF
TGTGCCAGCAGTGAGGGGACAGCCAGCCTCTATGGCTACACCTTC
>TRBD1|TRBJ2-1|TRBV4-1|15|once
CASSQGRGTGYEQFF
TGCGCCAGCAGCCAAGGTCGCGGGACAGGGTATGAGCAGTTCTTC
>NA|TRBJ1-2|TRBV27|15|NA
CASSLWAQGNYGYTF
TGTGCCAGCAGTTTATGGGCCCAAGGGAACTATGGCTACACCTTC
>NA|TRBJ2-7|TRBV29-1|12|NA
CSVVRAAHEQYF
TGCAGCGTTGTCAGGGCCGCCCACGAGCAGTACTTC
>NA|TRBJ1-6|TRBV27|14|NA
CASRAGLYNSPLHF
TGTGCCAGCCGGGCAGGGCTCTATAATTCACCCCTCCACTTT
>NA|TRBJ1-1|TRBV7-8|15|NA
CASSLDHTMNTEAFF
TGTGCCAGCAGCTTAGATCACACGATGAACACTGAAGCTTTCTTT
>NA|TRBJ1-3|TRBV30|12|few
CAWGGARDTIYF
TGTGCCTGGGGGGGGGCGAGAGACACCATATATTTT
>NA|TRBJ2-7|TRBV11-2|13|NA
CASSRDGSYEQYF
TGTGCCAGCTCTCGGGACGGCTCCTACGAGCAGTACTTC
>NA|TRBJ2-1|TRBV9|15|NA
CASSVDQLSGNEQFF
TGTGCCAGCAGCGTAGACCAGCTATCGGGTAATGAGCAGTTCTTC
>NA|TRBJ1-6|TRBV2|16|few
CASSEAARHYNSPLHF
TGTGCCAGCAGTGAAGCAGCCCGACACTATAATTCACCCCTCCACTTT
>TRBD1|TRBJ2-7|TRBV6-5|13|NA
CASRRTGVNEQYF
TGTGCCAGCAGAAGGACAGGGGTTAACGAGCAGTACTTC
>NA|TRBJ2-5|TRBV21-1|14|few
CASSKQGYQETQYF
TGTGCCAGCAGCAAACAGGGCTATCAAGAGACCCAGTACTTC
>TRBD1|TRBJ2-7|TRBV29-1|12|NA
CSVAGQGNEQYF
TGCAGCGTCGCAGGACAGGGTAACGAGCAGTACTTC
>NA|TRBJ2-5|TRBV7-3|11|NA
CASSLSETQYF
TGTGCCAGCAGCTTATCAGAGACCCAGTACTTC
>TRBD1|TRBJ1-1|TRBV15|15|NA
CATSRGGQGATEAFF
TGTGCCACCAGCAGAGGGGGACAGGGGGCCACTGAAGCTTTCTTT
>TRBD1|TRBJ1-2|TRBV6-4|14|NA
CASSETGAHYGYTF
TGTGCCAGCAGCGAGACAGGGGCCCACTATGGCTACACCTTC
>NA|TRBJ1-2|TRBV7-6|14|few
CASSSPNGLEGYTF
TGTGCCAGCAGCTCCCCAAATGGCTTGGAGGGCTACACCTTC
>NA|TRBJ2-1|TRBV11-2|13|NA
CASSNRGPYEQFF
TGTGCCAGCAGCAACCGGGGACCTTATGAGCAGTTCTTC
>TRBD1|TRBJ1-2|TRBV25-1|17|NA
CASSDPSFGTGGLGYTF
TGTGCCAGCAGTGATCCCTCCTTTGGGACAGGGGGTTTAGGCTACACCTTC
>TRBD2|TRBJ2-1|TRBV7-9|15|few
CASRSGTSGGTEQFF
TGTGCCAGCAGATCCGGGACTAGCGGGGGGACTGAGCAGTTCTTC
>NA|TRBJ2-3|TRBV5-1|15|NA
CASSLAAATTDTQYF
TGCGCCAGCAGCTTGGCTGCGGCAACCACAGATACGCAGTATTTT
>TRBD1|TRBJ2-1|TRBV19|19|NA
CASSIVLNPGQGSYNEQFF
TGTGCCAGTAGTATCGTTCTTAATCCGGGACAGGGTAGCTACAATGAGCAGTTCTTC
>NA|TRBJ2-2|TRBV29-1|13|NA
CSARSGNTGELFF
TGCAGCGCTAGGTCGGGGAACACCGGGGAGCTGTTTTTT
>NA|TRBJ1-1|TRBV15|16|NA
CATSGWHTTGNTEAFF
TGTGCCACCAGCGGGTGGCATACGACGGGTAACACTGAAGCTTTCTTT
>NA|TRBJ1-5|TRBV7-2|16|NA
CASSLEAIGPGGPQHF
TGTGCCAGCAGCTTAGAGGCGATCGGACCCGGCGGGCCCCAGCATTTT
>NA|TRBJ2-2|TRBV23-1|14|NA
CASSRTGPTGELFF
TGCGCCAGCAGTCGAACGGGGCCCACCGGGGAGCTGTTTTTT
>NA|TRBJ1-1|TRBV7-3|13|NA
CASSFAENTEAFF
TGTGCCAGCAGCTTCGCAGAGAACACTGAAGCTTTCTTT
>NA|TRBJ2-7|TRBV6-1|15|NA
CASRLGESYSYEQYF
TGTGCCAGCAGGCTCGGGGAGTCCTACTCCTACGAGCAGTACTTC
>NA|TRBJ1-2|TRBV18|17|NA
CASSPPRTAGADRSSPF
TGTGCCAGCTCACCACCTAGGACGGCAGGGGCGGATAGGTCTTCTCCCTTC
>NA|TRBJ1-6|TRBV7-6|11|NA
CASSLFSPLHF
TGTGCCAGCAGCTTATTTTCACCCCTCCACTTT
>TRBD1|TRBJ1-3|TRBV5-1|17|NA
CASSTGQAGSHGNTIYF
TGCGCCAGCAGCACGGGACAGGCCGGGTCCCATGGAAACACCATATATTTT
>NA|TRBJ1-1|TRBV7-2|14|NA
CASSLYGTQYNSFF
TGTGCCAGCAGCTTATACGGGACCCAGTATAATTCTTTCTTT
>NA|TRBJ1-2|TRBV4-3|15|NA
CASSQEWGRNYGYTF
TGCGCCAGCAGCCAAGAGTGGGGGCGGAACTATGGCTACACCTTC
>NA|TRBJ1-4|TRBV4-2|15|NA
CASSQGGLRNEKLFF
TGTGCCAGCAGCCAAGGGGGACTGAGGAATGAAAAACTGTTTTTT
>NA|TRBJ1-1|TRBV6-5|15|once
CASSYSRDMNTEAFF
TGTGCCAGCAGTTACTCGAGGGACATGAACACTGAAGCTTTCTTT
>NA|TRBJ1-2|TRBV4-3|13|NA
CASSSLNGGGYTF
TGCGCCAGCAGCTCCCTAAACGGGGGTGGCTACACCTTC
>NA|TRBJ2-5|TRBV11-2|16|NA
CASSLDGGASGETQYF
TGTGCCAGCAGCTTAGATGGCGGGGCTAGTGGGGAGACCCAGTACTTC
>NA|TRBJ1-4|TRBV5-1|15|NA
CASSFPDATNEKLFF
TGCGCCAGCAGCTTCCCCGATGCAACTAATGAAAAACTGTTTTTT
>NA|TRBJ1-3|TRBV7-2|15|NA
CASSPVWGSGNTIYF
TGTGCCAGCAGCCCCGTGTGGGGGTCTGGAAACACCATATATTTT
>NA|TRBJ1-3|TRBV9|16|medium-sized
CASSVGRGGRGNTIYF
TGTGCCAGCAGCGTAGGACGGGGAGGGCGTGGAAACACCATATATTTT
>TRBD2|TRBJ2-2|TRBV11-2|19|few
CASSPHSRLAGVSAGELFF
TGTGCCAGCAGCCCCCATAGTCGACTAGCGGGAGTTTCGGCCGGGGAGCTGTTTTTT
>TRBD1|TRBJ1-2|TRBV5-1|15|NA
CASSSPGQGFYGYTF
TGCGCCAGCAGCTCCCCGGGACAGGGGTTCTATGGCTACACCTTC